Relative to its sample, the clone carrying this T cell receptor (beta chain) is medium-sized. With 5 bases removed from V and 4 bases from J, the gap between germline ends came to 9 bases. Germline-derived CDR1 and CDR2 are KGHSH and LQKENI. This CDR3 is 12 amino acids long. One entry per CDR3 protein, called by TCRdb with MiXCR from the reads. The table lists about 8,400 distinct CDR3 sequences, 15% to 20% of them singletons. This sample was taken from a study of liver allograft versus peripheral blood T cells. Overall study context: Hepatic allograft T cell receptor repertoires were evaluated relative to those present in recipients' peripheral blood.

The clonotype was recovered from a human patient who had a liver transplant. Some T cells may have originated in the graft donor. The V gene is TRBV18, the J gene TRBJ2-7, with D unclear. In DNA, the CDR3 is TGTGCCAGCTCAGCAGAGGCTTACGAGCAGTACTTC. Residues: CASSAEAYEQYF.